This TCR beta chain was recorded in a study of shared clonotypes between healthy human individuals. The study's findings and limits: The generation probabilities recorded for non-shared clonotypes fell below those of clonotypes shared by all four donors. When naive CD4 clonotypes were compared across a handful of donors, about 4.8% were shared. The researchers took only blood, and tissue repertoires probably look different.

This clone was detected only once. As yet, its antigen is unknown. This specimen includes other DNA sequences encoding the same CDR3. Genomic DNA (from each subset) was split evenly across several immunoSEQ plates. Repertoires were generated with immunoSEQ multiplex PCR, while TCRdb's copy carries only in-frame clones and drops some. The table has 2 million to 2.5 million clones, under 95% seen once; the top ten hold 0.37%. Between the trimmed V and J ends, which lost 0 bases and 2 bases, there was a span of 12 bases. The CDR3 spans 15 residues. Germline-derived CDR1 and CDR2 are SGDLS and YYNGEE. This receptor was obtained from a man aged 18 to 30 in good health. Some clones in this sample may be carry-over from other donors' samples. Sample: naive CD4+ T cells from PBMCs. Indicated subset: CD45RA+ positively selected. This chain links TRBV9 with TRBJ2-7, with D possibly matching TRBD1 (6 bases). The CDR3 coding sequence is TGTGCCAGCAGCGTAGGAGGGACAACCACCTACGAGCAGTACTTC. It yields the protein CASSVGGTTTYEQYF.